This T cell receptor (beta chain) came from a study of T cells in women clearing cervical HPV infection. Study-wide background: Blood came at first lesion visit for cases, post-clearance for controls. Study conclusions and caveats: Controls had more TRBV6-7 (approximately 0.15%) than cases (0.11%). Combining TCR richness with V gene abundances gave approximately 0.8 AUC. CIN3+ cases had significantly higher TCR richness than controls; evenness did not differ.

Germline values: CDR1 SEHNR, CDR2 FQNEAQ (reference sequence). This CDR3 has 15 amino acids. Sequencing was performed with immunoSEQ multiplex PCR; in TCRdb, only in-frame clones are kept and a portion is missing. Its table records roughly 35,000 clones. About this clone: What it binds is unknown. The read ends 3 residues before the CDR3 terminus; that terminus is restored from the germline J gene.

The specimen was blood buffy coat. The chain carries TRBV7-9 and TRBJ1-1; a possible D gene is TRBD1 (6 bases). The TCR comes from a woman aged 18 to 69 with a cervical HPV16 infection that either progressed to CIN3+ or cleared (not recorded which). The CDR3 sequence is CASSQAGTPKNIAFF. The part of the CDR3 DNA that was read is TGTGCCAGCAGCCAGGCCGGGACACCGAAAAACATT. Based on the CDR3 plus reference TRBV7-9 and TRBJ1-1, the full variable domain is DTGVSQNPRHKITKRGQNVTFRCDPISEHNRLYWYRQTLGQGPEFLTYFQNEAQLEKSRLLSDRFSAERPKGSFSTLEIQRTEQGDSAMYLCASSQAGTPKNIAFFGQGTRLTVV.